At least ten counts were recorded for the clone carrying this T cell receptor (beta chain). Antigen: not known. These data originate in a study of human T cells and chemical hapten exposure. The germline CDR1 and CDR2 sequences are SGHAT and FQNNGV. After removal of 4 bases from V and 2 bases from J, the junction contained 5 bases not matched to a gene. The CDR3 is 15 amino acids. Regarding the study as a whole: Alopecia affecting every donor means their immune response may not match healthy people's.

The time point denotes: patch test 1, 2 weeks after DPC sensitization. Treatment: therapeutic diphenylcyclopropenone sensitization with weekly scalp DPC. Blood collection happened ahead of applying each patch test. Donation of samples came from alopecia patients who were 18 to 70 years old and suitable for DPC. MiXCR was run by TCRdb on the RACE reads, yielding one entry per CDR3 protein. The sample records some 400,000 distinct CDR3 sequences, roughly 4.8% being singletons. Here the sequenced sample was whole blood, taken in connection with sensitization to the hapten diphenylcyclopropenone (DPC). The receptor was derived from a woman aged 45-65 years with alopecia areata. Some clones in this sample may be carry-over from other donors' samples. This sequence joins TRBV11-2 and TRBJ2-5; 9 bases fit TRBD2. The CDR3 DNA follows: TGTGCCAGCAGCTCGACTAGCGGCCGTCAAGAGACCCAGTACTTC. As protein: CASSSTSGRQETQYF.